This TCR beta chain was identified during a study of technical replicates of blood from a few donors. Sequencing was performed with immunoSEQ multiplex PCR; in TCRdb, only in-frame clones are kept and a portion is missing. Of some 80,000 clones listed, more than 85% were seen once; the top ten hold about 0.37%. Trimming removed 9 bases at V and 1 base at J, with 12 bases between. The CDR3 is made up of 13 amino acids. CDR1 MGHDK and CDR2 SYGVNS come from the germline V gene. This sequence was found in a human donor in good health. Sequenced sample: T cells isolated from PBMCs. The chain has TRBV25-1 and TRBJ1-1; D is undetermined. The CDR3 is CASEPSGNTEAFF. DNA for the CDR3: TGTGCCAGTGAACCCAGCGGGAACACTGAAGCTTTCTTT.